These 28 T cell receptor beta chains originate from one sample sequenced in a study of cytomegalovirus exposure and HLA in healthy donors. The PCR was carried out with 60 Vbeta primers and 13 Jbeta primers. Produced via immunoSEQ multiplex PCR; TCRdb's table is partial and in-frame only. There are around 100,000 clones in the sample; roughly three quarters occur only once, and over 9% lies in the top ten. Sequenced input: PBMCs. The receptor set was obtained from a young woman in good health and CMV-seropositive.

The chain recombines TRBV28 with TRBJ2-3; TRBD1 matches 10 bases. The CDR3 covers 16 residues. Looked up from germline, CDR1 is MDHEN and CDR2 is SYDVKM. Trimming at V came to 6 bases and at J to 1 base, leaving 7 bases not matched to a gene. CDR3 sequence: CASSPTGTGGTDTQYF. DNA of the CDR3: TGTGCCAGCAGCCCAACCGGGACAGGGGGCACAGATACGCAGTATTTT.

The J gene is TRBJ2-7, the V gene TRBV5-1; D may be TRBD2 (5 bases). Germline V CDR1 and CDR2: SGHRS, YFSETQ. CDR3 size: 15 residues. Trimming pared 0 bases from V and 2 bases from J, leaving 12 bases between. The CDR3 coding sequence is TGCGCCAGCAGCTTGGGTGAGGGATTCCCCTACGAGCAGTACTTC. This translates into CASSLGEGFPYEQYF.

The rearrangement uses TRBV9 and TRBJ1-3, with D tentatively TRBD1 (6 bases). The CDR3 loop spans 15 amino acids. Germline loops: CDR1 SGDLS, CDR2 YYNGEE. Trimming left V 0 bases short and J 4 bases short, with 11 bases between. DNA of the CDR3: TGTGCCAGCAGCGTAGCAGGGGCGCGGGGAAACACCATATATTTT. It yields the protein CASSVAGARGNTIYF.

The chain is built from TRBV4-2 and TRBJ2-3; 7 bases map to TRBD2. V was pared by 3 bases and J by 4 bases, with 7 bases of the junction left unmatched. This CDR3 is 15 amino acids long. The germline CDR1 and CDR2 sequences are LGHNA and YNFKEQ. CDR3 DNA sequence: TGTGCCAGCAGCCAGGCGACTAGCTCCCCAGATACGCAGTATTTT. Amino acid sequence: CASSQATSSPDTQYF.

The chain employs TRBV7-6 and TRBJ2-7; a weak D match, TRBD1 (6 bases). There are 14 residues in the CDR3. Germline V lookup: CDR1 SGHVS, CDR2 FNYEAQ. Trimming left V 0 bases short and J 7 bases short, with 13 bases between. DNA of the CDR3: TGTGCCAGCAGCTTAGCCCTAGGGGGTGAGGAGCAGTACTTC. Translated: CASSLALGGEEQYF.

The chain couples TRBV2 to TRBJ2-7; no firm D call. Germline CDR1 is SNHLY and CDR2 is FYNNEI. This CDR3 has 13 residues. V dropped 2 bases and J dropped 3 bases, with 8 bases sitting between them. The CDR3: CASSERRLYEQYF. CDR3 bases: TGTGCCAGCAGTGAACGGAGACTCTACGAGCAGTACTTC.

This clone turned up a few times. The V gene is TRBV5-5, the J gene TRBJ1-2; weak D call: TRBD1 (6 bases). Germline values: CDR1 SGHKS, CDR2 YYEKEE (reference sequence). V lost 1 base to trimming and J lost 5 bases, with 24 bases between them. CDR3 size: 18 residues. Written as DNA, the CDR3 is TGTGCCAGCAGCTTGAGATCCCAGTACAGGGAAAGGGGGTATGGCTACACCTTC. As protein: CASSLRSQYRERGYGYTF.

The chain carries TRBV28 and TRBJ1-6, with D uncertain. The V end was cut by 3 bases, the J end by 14 bases, with 8 bases between. The CDR3 is made up of 11 amino acids. Germline loops: CDR1 MDHEN, CDR2 SYDVKM. CDR3 protein: CASSLSKTLHF. The CDR3 region has the DNA TGTGCCAGCAGTTTGAGCAAGACCCTCCACTTT.

This rearrangement joins TRBV27 to TRBJ1-1, with D uncertain. CDR1 and CDR2 from the germline V gene are MNHEY and SMNVEV (reference sequence). The length of the CDR3 is 14 residues. V lost 0 bases and J 8 bases, leaving 13 bases between the germline ends. The CDR3 DNA reads TGTGCCAGCAGTTTATCAGGGAGCCTTGCCGAAGCTTTCTTT. As protein: CASSLSGSLAEAFF.

The chain is built from TRBV19 and TRBJ2-5; TRBD2 agrees at 10 bases. The CDR3 contains 13 residues. V trimming: 6 bases; J trimming: 11 bases; junction bases outside the gene matches: 9. CDR1 and CDR2 from the germline V gene are LNHDA and SQIVND (reference sequence). The CDR3 is CASRQRGGYFQYF. CDR3 nucleotides: TGTGCCAGTAGGCAGCGGGGGGGGTACTTTCAGTACTTC.

V gene TRBV4-3 combines with J gene TRBJ2-5; TRBD2 matches 14 bases. V lost 1 base to trimming and J lost 5 bases; unmatched junction nucleotides: 6. The CDR3 spans 17 residues. The germline V gene has CDR1 LGHNA and CDR2 YSLEER. The CDR3 loop is CASSQGTSGRREETQYF. In nucleotides, the CDR3 is TGCGCCAGCAGCCAAGGGACTAGCGGGAGGCGGGAGGAGACCCAGTACTTC.

The chain is built from TRBV18 and TRBJ2-5, with TRBD1 matching 9 bases. With V trimmed by 4 bases and J by 4 bases, 7 bases remained unmatched. Germline V gene data show CDR1 as KGHSH and CDR2 as LQKENI. This CDR3 comprises 15 residues. DNA of the CDR3: TGTGCCAGCTCACTCGGACAGGGGTGGGGAGAGACCCAGTACTTC. Protein sequence: CASSLGQGWGETQYF.

The chain combines TRBV9 with TRBJ1-3; D is unclear. V gave up 1 base and J gave up 2 bases, with 13 bases separating them. This CDR3 comprises 16 residues. Germline V lookup: CDR1 SGDLS, CDR2 YYNGEE. The CDR3 reads CASSVLSTVAGNTIYF. The CDR3 coding sequence is TGTGCCAGCAGCGTACTCTCAACAGTGGCTGGAAACACCATATATTTT.

The CDR3 nucleotides read TGTGCCAGCAGTTACTCGAGACTAAGCACAGATACGCAGTATTTT. Protein sequence: CASSYSRLSTDTQYF. The chain combines TRBV6-6 with TRBJ2-3; tentative D call: TRBD2 (5 bases). The V and J ends lost 0 bases and 0 bases respectively, with 7 bases between them. Germline CDR1 is MNHNY and CDR2 is SVGAGI (reference sequence). The CDR3 has 15 residues.

The rearrangement uses TRBV7-9 and TRBJ1-2; D is perhaps TRBD1 (5 bases). The V and J ends lost 4 bases and 0 bases respectively, with 15 bases between them. Germline lookup yields CDR1 SEHNR and CDR2 FQNEAQ (reference sequence). CDR3 length: 16 residues. This CDR3 reads CASSWGGGTSNYGYTF. CDR3 nucleotides: TGTGCCAGCAGCTGGGGGGGAGGGACCTCTAACTATGGCTACACCTTC.

The chain carries TRBV19 and TRBJ1-5; 8 bases align to TRBD1. The CDR3 runs 14 residues. The trim removed 7 bases at V and 3 bases at J, leaving 5 bases unmatched. CDR1 and CDR2 from the germline V gene are LNHDA and SQIVND (reference sequence). The CDR3 nucleotides read TGTGCCAGTACCCGGACAGGGCTCAATCAGCCCCAGCATTTT. Encoded protein: CASTRTGLNQPQHF.

This chain joins TRBV30 and TRBJ2-1; the match to TRBD2 covers 9 bases. Germline CDR1 and CDR2: GTSNPN and SVGIG (reference sequence). The ends lost 0 bases at V and 9 bases at J; junction bases unmatched: 9. This CDR3 contains 15 residues. The CDR3 here is CAWSVGVAGVSEQFF. In nucleotides, the CDR3 is TGTGCCTGGAGTGTAGGGGTAGCGGGAGTAAGTGAGCAGTTCTTC.

The V and J genes are TRBV6-5 and TRBJ2-5; 8 bases line up with TRBD1. The J segment lost 4 bases and the V segment lost 4 bases, leaving 5 bases of the junction unmatched. The germline V gene has CDR1 MNHEY and CDR2 SVGAGI. The CDR3 is 14 amino acids. The DNA for the CDR3 is TGTGCCAGCAGTTTAACAGGGGGGCGAGAGACCCAGTACTTC. Amino acids: CASSLTGGRETQYF.

This clone was seen only once. Here the CDR3 DNA reads TGTGCCAGTAGTATTCCAGGGAGGGAGTATGGCTACACCTTC. This gives the protein CASSIPGREYGYTF. V is TRBV19 and J is TRBJ1-2; tentatively, D is TRBD1 (5 bases). With 3 bases removed from V and 5 bases from J, the gap between germline ends came to 13 bases. The CDR3 is made up of 14 amino acids. Germline V gene data show CDR1 as LNHDA and CDR2 as SQIVND (reference sequence).

Concerning this clone itself: One junction end does not reproduce the germline sequence, and a read error may be involved. Within the sample, other DNA sequences also encode this same CDR3. The J gene is TRBJ1-1, the V gene TRBV6-5; TRBD1 aligns across 7 bases. The CDR3 covers 16 residues. The V gene's germline CDR1 is MNHEY and CDR2 SVGAGI. CDR3 protein: CASSYGRGLERTEAFF. CDR3 DNA: TGTGCCAGCAGTTACGGTAGGGGGCTGGAGAGAACTGAGGCTTTCTTT.

This clone was detected a few times. The chain couples TRBV18 to TRBJ1-4; 7 bases agree with TRBD1. The CDR3 spans 15 residues. Germline CDR1 reads KGHSH; CDR2 reads LQKENI. The V and J ends lost 4 bases and 7 bases, in that order; junction bases with no gene match: 9. CDR3 in amino acids: CASSRDREGFEKLFF. Here the CDR3 DNA reads TGTGCCAGCTCACGAGACAGGGAAGGTTTTGAAAAACTGTTTTTT.

This clone was picked up a small number of times. The chain employs TRBV29-1 and TRBJ1-4; possibly TRBD1 for D (5 bases). Germline V gene sequence: CDR1 SQVTM, CDR2 ANQGSEA. The CDR3 sequence is 13 residues long. Between the trimmed V and J ends, which lost 1 base and 7 bases, there was a span of 10 bases. The CDR3 is CSVEGVGREKLFF. The CDR3 bases are TGCAGCGTTGAAGGGGTGGGGCGTGAAAAACTGTTTTTT.

V is TRBV5-6 and J is TRBJ2-1, with 11 bases lining up with TRBD2. Germline assignment: CDR1 SGHDT and CDR2 YYEEEE. The CDR3 runs 14 residues. V trimming: 6 bases; J trimming: 5 bases; junction bases outside the gene matches: 4. The CDR3 nucleotides read TGTGCCAGCAAACTAGCGGGGGTGAACAATGAGCAGTTCTTC. Translating it yields CASKLAGVNNEQFF.

The chain has TRBV27 and TRBJ1-4, with 10 bases identical to TRBD1. The CDR3 extends over 18 amino acids. CDR1 and CDR2 (germline): MNHEY, SMNVEV (reference sequence). With 2 bases clipped from V and 2 bases from J, the junction kept 8 bases outside the gene matches. CDR3: CASSLLGTGESTNEKLFF. Here the CDR3 DNA reads TGTGCCAGCAGTTTACTCGGGACAGGGGAATCTACTAATGAAAAACTGTTTTTT.

The V call is TRBV21-1, the J call TRBJ2-7; the table gives TRBD1 as D, unverified against the DNA. TRBV21-1 is tagged as a pseudogene. The CDR3 is 12 amino acids. CDR3 region: CASRTGGYEQYF. In nucleotides, the CDR3 is TGTGCCAGCAGGACAGGGGGCTACGAGCAGTACTTC.

The chain carries TRBV6-6 and TRBJ1-4; the D gene is possibly TRBD1 (5 bases). Deletions cut 6 bases from V and 3 bases from J, with 14 bases between. In germline, CDR1 is MNHNY, CDR2 SVGAGI (reference sequence). This CDR3 contains 15 residues. The CDR3 coding sequence is TGTGCCAGCAGCCAGGGTGGTAGGCCTAATGAAAAACTGTTTTTT. This translates into CASSQGGRPNEKLFF.

This CDR3 is CASRDTAGPVNYEQYF. The CDR3 DNA reads TGTGCCAGCAGGGACACAGCGGGGCCTGTCAATTACGAGCAGTACTTC. V is TRBV2 and J is TRBJ2-7; the match to TRBD2 covers 7 bases. The V gene end was trimmed by 6 bases and the J gene end by 4 bases; junction bases not matched to a gene: 15. The germline V gene has CDR1 SNHLY and CDR2 FYNNEI. The CDR3 runs to 16 residues.

This chain links TRBV7-9 with TRBJ2-2; 12 bases align to TRBD2. Germline V lookup: CDR1 SEHNR, CDR2 FQNEAQ (reference sequence). Unmatched junction bases numbered 5, after V lost 1 base and J lost 5 bases. The CDR3 runs to 17 residues. The CDR3 bases are TGTGCCAGCAGCTTAGTTCTAGCGGGAGGGACGACCGGGGAGCTGTTTTTT. This translates into CASSLVLAGGTTGELFF.